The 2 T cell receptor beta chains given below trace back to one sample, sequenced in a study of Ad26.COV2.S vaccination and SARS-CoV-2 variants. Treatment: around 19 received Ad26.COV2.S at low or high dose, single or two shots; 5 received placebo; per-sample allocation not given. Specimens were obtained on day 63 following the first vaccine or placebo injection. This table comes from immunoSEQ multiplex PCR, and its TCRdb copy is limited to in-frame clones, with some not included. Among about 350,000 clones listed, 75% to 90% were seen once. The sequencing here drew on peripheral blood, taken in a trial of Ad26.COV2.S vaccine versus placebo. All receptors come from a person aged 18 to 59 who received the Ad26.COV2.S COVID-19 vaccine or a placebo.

The CDR3 nucleotides read TGTGCCAGCAGCCCTCCTGAGACTAGCCGAAACACCGGGGAGCTGTTTTTT. This translates into CASSPPETSRNTGELFF. The J gene is TRBJ2-2, the V gene TRBV9; TRBD2 agrees at 7 bases. The CDR3 is 17 residues long. Unmatched junction bases numbered 11, after V lost 4 bases and J lost 2 bases. Germline-derived CDR1 and CDR2 are SGDLS and YYNGEE.

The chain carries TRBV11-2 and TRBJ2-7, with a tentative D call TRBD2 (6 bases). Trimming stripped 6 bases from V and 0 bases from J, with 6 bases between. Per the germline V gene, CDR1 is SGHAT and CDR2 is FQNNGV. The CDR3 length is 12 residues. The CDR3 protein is CASRAGSYEQYF. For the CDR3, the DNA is TGTGCCAGCAGAGCGGGCTCCTACGAGCAGTACTTC.